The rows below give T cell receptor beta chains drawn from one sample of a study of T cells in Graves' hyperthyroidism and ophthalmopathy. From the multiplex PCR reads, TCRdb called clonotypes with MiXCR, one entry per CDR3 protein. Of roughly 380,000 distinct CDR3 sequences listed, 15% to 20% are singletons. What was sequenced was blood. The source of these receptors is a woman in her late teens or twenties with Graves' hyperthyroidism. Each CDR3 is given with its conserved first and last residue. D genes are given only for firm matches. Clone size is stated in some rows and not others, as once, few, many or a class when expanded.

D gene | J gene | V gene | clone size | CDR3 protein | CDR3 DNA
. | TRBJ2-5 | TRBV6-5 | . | CASSYSRGTGRFQETQYF | TGTGCCAGCAGTTACTCGAGGGGCACAGGCCGTTTCCAAGAGACCCAGTACTTC
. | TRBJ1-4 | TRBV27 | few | CASSPLSWGEKLFF | TGTGCCAGCAGTCCGTTATCCTGGGGTGAAAAACTGTTTTTT
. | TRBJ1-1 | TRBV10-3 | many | CAISEYRLSEAFF | TGTGCCATCAGTGAGTACAGGCTATCCGAAGCTTTCTTT
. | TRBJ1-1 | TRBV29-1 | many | CSGRQEGEALF | TGCAGCGGTCGACAGGAGGGCGAAGCTCTCTTT
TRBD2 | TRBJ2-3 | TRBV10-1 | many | CASSELTSGYTDTQYF | TGCGCCAGCAGTGAGTTGACTAGCGGATACACAGATACGCAGTATTTT
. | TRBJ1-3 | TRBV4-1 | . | CASSRTFSGNTIYF | TGCGCCAGCAGTCGTACTTTTTCTGGAAACACCATATATTTT
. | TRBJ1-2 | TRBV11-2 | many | CASSWGVRGLSNYGYTF | TGTGCCAGCAGCTGGGGGGTGAGGGGATTATCTAACTATGGCTACACCTTC
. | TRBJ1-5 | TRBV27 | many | CASSLFQNQPQHF | TGTGCCAGCAGTTTATTCCAAAATCAGCCCCAGCATTTT
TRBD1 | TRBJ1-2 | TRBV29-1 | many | CSVEQGASNYGYTF | TGCAGCGTTGAACAGGGGGCTTCTAACTATGGCTACACCTTC
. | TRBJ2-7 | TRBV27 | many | CASSPGQGFWYEQYF | TGTGCCAGCAGCCCTGGGCAGGGATTTTGGTACGAGCAGTACTTC
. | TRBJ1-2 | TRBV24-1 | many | CATSLGSYGYTF | TGTGCCACCAGTTTAGGTTCCTATGGCTACACCTTC
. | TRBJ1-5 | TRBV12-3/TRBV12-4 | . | CASSFLHQPQHF | TGTGCCAGCAGTTTTTTGCATCAGCCCCAGCATTTT
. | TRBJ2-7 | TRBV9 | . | CASSVAWGASSYEQYF | TGTGCCAGCAGCGTAGCTTGGGGGGCGAGCTCCTACGAGCAGTACTTC
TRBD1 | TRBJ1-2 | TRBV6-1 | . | CASSVQGAGYYGYTF | TGTGCCAGCAGCGTACAGGGGGCCGGATACTATGGCTACACCTTC
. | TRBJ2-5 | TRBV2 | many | CASSLPTAQGAQYF | TGTGCCAGCAGCCTCCCGACTGCACAAGGGGCCCAGTACTTC
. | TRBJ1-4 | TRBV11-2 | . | CASSSWREGRGKLFF | TGTGCCAGCAGCTCTTGGCGAGAGGGCAGGGGAAAACTGTTTTTT
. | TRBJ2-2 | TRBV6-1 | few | CASSEVGHVEELFF | TGTGCCAGCAGTGAAGTAGGGCATGTCGAGGAGCTGTTTTTT
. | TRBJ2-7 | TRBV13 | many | CASSLGDGDEQYF | TGTGCCAGCAGCTTAGGAGATGGGGACGAGCAGTACTTC
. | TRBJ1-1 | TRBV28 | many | CASSGGEIRAEAFF | TGTGCCAGCAGTGGCGGGGAGATAAGGGCTGAAGCTTTCTTT